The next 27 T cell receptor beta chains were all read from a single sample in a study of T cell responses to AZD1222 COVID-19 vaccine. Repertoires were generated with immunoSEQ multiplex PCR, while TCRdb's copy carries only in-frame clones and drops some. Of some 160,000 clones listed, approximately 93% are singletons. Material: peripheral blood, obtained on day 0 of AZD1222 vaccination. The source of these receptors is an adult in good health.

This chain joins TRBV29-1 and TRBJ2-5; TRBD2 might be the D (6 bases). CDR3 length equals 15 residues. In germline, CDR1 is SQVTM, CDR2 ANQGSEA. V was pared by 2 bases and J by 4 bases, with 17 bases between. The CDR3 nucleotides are TGCAGCGTTGAACGAGGAGGGAGTACAGGAGAGACCCAGTACTTC. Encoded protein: CSVERGGSTGETQYF.

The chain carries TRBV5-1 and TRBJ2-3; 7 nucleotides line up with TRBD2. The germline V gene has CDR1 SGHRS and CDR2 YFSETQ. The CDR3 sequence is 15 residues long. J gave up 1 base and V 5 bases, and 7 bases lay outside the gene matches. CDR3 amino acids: CASRAASGGTDTQYF. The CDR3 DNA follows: TGCGCCAGCAGGGCGGCTAGCGGTGGCACAGATACGCAGTATTTT.

CDR3 sequence: CASRGVGGRAEAFF. The DNA for the CDR3 is TGCGCCAGCAGAGGTGTGGGGGGTAGGGCTGAAGCTTTCTTT. The V gene is TRBV4-1, the J gene TRBJ1-1, with D tentatively TRBD1 (5 bases). This CDR3 has 14 residues. Germline V gives CDR1 MGHRA, CDR2 YSYEKL. Trimming took 6 bases from V and 6 from J, leaving 17 bases between them.

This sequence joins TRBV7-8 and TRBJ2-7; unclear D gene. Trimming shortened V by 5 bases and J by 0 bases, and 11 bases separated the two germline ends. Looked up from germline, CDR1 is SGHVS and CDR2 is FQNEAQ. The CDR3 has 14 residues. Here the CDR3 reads CASSRSKSSYEQYF. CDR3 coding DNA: TGTGCCAGCAGCAGATCCAAGAGCTCCTACGAGCAGTACTTC.

Here the CDR3 DNA reads TGTGCCAGCAGCCCCCAGGGGGCATTTAACTATGGCTACACCTTC. It translates to CASSPQGAFNYGYTF. The chain has TRBV5-6 and TRBJ1-2; 8 bases are a match to TRBD1. Germline CDR1 SGHDT, CDR2 YYEEEE. J lost 1 base, V lost 4 bases, and 6 bases had no gene match. This CDR3 region has 15 residues. Supplemented by reference TRBV5-6 and TRBJ1-2, the full variable domain reads DAGVTQSPTHLIKTRGQQVTLRCSPKSGHDTVSWYQQALGQGPQFIFQYYEEEERQRGNFPDRFSGHQFPNYSSELNVNALLLGDSALYLCASSPQGAFNYGYTFGSGTRLTVV.

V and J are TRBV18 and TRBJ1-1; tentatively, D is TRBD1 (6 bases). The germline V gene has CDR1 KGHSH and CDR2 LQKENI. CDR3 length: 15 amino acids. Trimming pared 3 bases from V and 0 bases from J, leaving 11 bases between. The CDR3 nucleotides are TGTGCCAGCTCACCTGAGGACAGCTTGAACACTGAAGCTTTCTTT. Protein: CASSPEDSLNTEAFF. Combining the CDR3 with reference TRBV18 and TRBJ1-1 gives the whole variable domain NAGVMQNPRHLVRRRGQEARLRCSPMKGHSHVYWYRQLPEEGLKFMVYLQKENIIDESGMPKERFSAEFPKEGPSILRIQQVVRGDSAAYFCASSPEDSLNTEAFFGQGTRLTVV.

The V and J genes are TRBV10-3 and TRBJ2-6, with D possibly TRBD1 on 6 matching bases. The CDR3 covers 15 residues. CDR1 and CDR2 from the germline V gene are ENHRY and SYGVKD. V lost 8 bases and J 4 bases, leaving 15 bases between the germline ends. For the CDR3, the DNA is TGTGCCATCCCGAACAGGGATGCGGGGGCCAACGTCCTGACTTTC. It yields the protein CAIPNRDAGANVLTF.

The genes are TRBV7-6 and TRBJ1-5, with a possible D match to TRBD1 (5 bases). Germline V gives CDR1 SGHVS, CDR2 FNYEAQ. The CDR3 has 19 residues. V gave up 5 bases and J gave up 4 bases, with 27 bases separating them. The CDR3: CASSLRSDSPAPLNQPQHF. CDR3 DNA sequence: TGTGCCAGCAGCCTTAGATCAGACAGCCCCGCTCCCTTAAATCAGCCCCAGCATTTT.

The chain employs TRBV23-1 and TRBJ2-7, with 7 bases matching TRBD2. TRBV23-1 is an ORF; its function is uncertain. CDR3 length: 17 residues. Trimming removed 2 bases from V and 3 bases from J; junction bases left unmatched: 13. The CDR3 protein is CASSQEYHRLACYEQYF. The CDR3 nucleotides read TGCGCCAGCAGTCAAGAATATCATAGACTAGCATGCTACGAGCAGTACTTC.

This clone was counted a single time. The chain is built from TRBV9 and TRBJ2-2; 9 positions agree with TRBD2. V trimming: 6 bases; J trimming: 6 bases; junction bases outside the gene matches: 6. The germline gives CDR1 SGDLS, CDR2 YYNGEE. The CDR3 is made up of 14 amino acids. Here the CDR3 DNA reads TGTGCCAGCAATCCGCGGGGGGGCTCCGGGGAGCTGTTTTTT. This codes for CASNPRGGSGELFF.

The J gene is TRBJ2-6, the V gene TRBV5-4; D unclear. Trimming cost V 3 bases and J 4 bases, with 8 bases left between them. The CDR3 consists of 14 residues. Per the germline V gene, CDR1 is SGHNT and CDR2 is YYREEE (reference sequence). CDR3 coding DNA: TGTGCCAGCAGCTATAAAGCCGGGGCCAACGTCCTGACTTTC. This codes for CASSYKAGANVLTF.

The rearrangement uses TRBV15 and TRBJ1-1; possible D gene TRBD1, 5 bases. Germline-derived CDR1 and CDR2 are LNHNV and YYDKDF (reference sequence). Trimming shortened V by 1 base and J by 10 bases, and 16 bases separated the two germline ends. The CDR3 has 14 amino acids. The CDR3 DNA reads TGTGCCACCAGCAGAGGCCTTATGGGGCAAGGAGCTTTCTTT. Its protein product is CATSRGLMGQGAFF.

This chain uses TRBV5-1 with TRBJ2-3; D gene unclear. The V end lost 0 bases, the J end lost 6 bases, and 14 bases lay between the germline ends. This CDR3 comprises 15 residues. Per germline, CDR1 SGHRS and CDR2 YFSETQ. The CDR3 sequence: CASSLVPPSPDTQYF. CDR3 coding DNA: TGCGCCAGCAGCTTGGTCCCCCCCAGCCCGGATACGCAGTATTTT.

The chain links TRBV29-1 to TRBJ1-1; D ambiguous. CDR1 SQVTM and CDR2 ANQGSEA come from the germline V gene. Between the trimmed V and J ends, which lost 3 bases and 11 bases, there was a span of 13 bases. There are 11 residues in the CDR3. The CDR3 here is CSVEVFNRAFF. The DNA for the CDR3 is TGCAGCGTTGAGGTTTTTAATAGGGCTTTCTTT. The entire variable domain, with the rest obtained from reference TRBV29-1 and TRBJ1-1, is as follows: SAVISQKPSRDICQRGTSLTIQCQVDSQVTMMFWYRQQPGQSLTLIATANQGSEATYESGFVIDKFPISRPNLTFSTLTVSNMSPEDSSIYLCSVEVFNRAFFGQGTRLTVV.

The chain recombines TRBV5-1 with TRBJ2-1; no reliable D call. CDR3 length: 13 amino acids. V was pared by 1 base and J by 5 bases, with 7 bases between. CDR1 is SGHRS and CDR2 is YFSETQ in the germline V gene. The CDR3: CASSLSLNNEQFF. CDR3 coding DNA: TGCGCCAGCAGCTTGTCACTTAACAATGAGCAGTTCTTC.

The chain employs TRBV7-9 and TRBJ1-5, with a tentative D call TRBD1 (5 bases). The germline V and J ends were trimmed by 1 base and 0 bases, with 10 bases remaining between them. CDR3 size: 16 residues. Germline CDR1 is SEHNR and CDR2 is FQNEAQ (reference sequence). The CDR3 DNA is TGTGCCAGCAGCTTAGGGGACCGCTATAGCAATCAGCCCCAGCATTTT. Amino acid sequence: CASSLGDRYSNQPQHF.

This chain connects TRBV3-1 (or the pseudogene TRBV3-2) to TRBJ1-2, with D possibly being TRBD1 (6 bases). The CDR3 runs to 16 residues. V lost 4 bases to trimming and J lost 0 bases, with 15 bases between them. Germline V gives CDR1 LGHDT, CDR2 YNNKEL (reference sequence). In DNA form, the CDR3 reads TGTGCCAGCAGCCCACCGTGGACAGCGACTAACTATGGCTACACCTTC. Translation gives CASSPPWTATNYGYTF.

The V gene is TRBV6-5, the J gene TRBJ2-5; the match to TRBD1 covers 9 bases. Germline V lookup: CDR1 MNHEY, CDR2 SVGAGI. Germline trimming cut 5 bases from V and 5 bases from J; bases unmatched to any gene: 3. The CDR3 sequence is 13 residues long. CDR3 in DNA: TGTGCCAGCAGTCCGGGGACAGGGGAGACCCAGTACTTC. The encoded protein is CASSPGTGETQYF.

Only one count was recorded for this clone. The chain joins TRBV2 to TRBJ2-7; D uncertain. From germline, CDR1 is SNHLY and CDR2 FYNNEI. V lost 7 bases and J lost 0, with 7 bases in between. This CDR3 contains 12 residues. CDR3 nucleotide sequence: TGTGCCAGCAAGAAAGACTCCTACGAGCAGTACTTC. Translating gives CASKKDSYEQYF.

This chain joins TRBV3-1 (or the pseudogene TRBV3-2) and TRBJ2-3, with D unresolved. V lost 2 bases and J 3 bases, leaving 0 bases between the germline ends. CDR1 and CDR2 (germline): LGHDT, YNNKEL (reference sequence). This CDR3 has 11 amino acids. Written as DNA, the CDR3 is TGTGCCAGCAGCCAAACAGATACGCAGTATTTT. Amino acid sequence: CASSQTDTQYF.

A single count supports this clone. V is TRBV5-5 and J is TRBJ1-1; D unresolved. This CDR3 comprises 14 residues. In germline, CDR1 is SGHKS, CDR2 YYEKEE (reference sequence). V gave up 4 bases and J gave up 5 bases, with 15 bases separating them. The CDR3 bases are TGTGCCAGCAGCCCCGAAGGTGAGGTTACTGAAGCTTTCTTT. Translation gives CASSPEGEVTEAFF.

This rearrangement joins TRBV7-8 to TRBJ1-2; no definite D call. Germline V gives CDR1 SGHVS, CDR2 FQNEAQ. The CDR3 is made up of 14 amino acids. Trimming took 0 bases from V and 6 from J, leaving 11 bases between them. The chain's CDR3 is CASSLAPGIDGYTF. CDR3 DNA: TGTGCCAGCAGCTTAGCGCCTGGGATCGATGGCTACACCTTC.

CDR3 sequence: CATSGGGGFSDTQYF. CDR3 sequence (DNA): TGTGCCACCAGTGGCGGGGGGGGCTTTTCGGATACGCAGTATTTT. This sequence joins TRBV24-1 and TRBJ2-3; TRBD2 aligns across 9 bases. The CDR3 totals 15 residues. Per germline, CDR1 KGHDR and CDR2 SFDVKD. With 5 bases clipped from V and 6 bases from J, the junction kept 8 bases outside the gene matches.

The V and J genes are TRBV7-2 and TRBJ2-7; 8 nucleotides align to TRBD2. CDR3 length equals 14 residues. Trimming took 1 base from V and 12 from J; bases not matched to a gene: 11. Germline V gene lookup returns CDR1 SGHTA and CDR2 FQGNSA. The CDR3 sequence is CASSLEFSGLVPYF. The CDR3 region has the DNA TGTGCCAGCAGCTTAGAGTTTTCGGGACTAGTACCGTACTTC.

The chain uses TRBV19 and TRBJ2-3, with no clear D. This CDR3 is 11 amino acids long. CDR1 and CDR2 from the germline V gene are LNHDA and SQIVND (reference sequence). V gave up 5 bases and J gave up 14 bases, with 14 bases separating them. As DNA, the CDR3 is TGTGCCAGTAGTGAGAGAGGTGTCGGGTATTTT. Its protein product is CASSERGVGYF.

In DNA, the CDR3 is TGTGCCAGCAGCTTTGGGGGGACGGACACAGGTTCGTCACCCCTCCACTTT. The encoded protein is CASSFGGTDTGSSPLHF. The gene calls are TRBV5-6 and TRBJ1-6; D may be TRBD1 (5 bases). The V end lost 2 bases, the J end lost 10 bases, and 22 bases lay between the germline ends. The CDR3 runs 17 residues. Germline CDR1 and CDR2: SGHDT and YYEEEE.

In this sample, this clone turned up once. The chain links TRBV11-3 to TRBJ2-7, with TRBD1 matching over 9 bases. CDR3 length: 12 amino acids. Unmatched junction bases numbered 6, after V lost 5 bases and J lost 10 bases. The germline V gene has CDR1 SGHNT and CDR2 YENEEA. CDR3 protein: CASSPRDRVQYF. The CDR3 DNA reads TGTGCCAGCAGCCCCCGGGACAGGGTACAGTACTTC.